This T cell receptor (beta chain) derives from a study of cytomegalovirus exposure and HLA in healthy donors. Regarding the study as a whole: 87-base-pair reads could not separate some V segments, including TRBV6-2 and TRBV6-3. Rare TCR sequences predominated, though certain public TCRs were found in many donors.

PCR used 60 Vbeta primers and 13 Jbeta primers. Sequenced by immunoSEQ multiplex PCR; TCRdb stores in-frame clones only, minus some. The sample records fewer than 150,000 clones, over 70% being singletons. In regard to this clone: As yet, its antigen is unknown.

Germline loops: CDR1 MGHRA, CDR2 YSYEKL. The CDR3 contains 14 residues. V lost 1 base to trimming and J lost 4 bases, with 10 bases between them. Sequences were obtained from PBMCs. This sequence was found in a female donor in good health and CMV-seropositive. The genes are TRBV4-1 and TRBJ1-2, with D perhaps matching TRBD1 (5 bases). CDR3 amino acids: CASSQVQQVYGYTF. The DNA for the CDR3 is TGCGCCAGCAGCCAAGTCCAACAGGTCTATGGCTACACCTTC.